The TCR beta chain under discussion was sequenced for a study of blood T cell repertoires in COVID-19. At the level of the study: Samples representing acute and convalescent COVID-19 were sourced from the United States, Italy and Spain.

Original methodology: Estimation of nucleated cell counts relied on the amplification of reference gene primers. Produced via immunoSEQ multiplex PCR; TCRdb's table is partial and in-frame only. V and J calls and clone size are copied from that table; D and trimming were computed from the DNA. This sample carries over 95,000 clones, 84% of them seen once, and the ten largest clones take 2%. Germline V gene data show CDR1 as LGHDT and CDR2 as YNNKEL (reference sequence). CDR3 length equals 12 residues. Trimming stripped 7 bases from V and 7 bases from J, with 13 bases between. What was sequenced was peripheral blood. The chain links TRBV3-1 (or the pseudogene TRBV3-2) to TRBJ1-1; D is possibly TRBD1 (6 bases). This receptor was obtained from a man aged 65 to 79 with active or convalescent COVID-19. CDR3 nucleotide sequence: TGTGCCAGCATTGGGGGGGGCAGTGAAGCTTTCTTT. Translation gives CASIGGGSEAFF.